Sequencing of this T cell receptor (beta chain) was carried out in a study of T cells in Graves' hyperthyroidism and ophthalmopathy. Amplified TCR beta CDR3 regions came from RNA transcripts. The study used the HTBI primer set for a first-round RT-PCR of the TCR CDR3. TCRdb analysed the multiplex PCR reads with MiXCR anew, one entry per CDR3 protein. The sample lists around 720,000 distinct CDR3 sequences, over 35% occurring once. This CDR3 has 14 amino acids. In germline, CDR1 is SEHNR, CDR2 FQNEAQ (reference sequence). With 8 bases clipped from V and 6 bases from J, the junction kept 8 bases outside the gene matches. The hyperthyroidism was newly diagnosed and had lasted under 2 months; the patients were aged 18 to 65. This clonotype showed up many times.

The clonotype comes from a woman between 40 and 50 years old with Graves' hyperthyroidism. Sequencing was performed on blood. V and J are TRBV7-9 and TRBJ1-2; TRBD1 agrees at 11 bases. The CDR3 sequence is CASGPGQGANGYTF. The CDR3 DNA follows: TGTGCCAGCGGTCCCGGACAGGGGGCTAATGGCTACACCTTC.